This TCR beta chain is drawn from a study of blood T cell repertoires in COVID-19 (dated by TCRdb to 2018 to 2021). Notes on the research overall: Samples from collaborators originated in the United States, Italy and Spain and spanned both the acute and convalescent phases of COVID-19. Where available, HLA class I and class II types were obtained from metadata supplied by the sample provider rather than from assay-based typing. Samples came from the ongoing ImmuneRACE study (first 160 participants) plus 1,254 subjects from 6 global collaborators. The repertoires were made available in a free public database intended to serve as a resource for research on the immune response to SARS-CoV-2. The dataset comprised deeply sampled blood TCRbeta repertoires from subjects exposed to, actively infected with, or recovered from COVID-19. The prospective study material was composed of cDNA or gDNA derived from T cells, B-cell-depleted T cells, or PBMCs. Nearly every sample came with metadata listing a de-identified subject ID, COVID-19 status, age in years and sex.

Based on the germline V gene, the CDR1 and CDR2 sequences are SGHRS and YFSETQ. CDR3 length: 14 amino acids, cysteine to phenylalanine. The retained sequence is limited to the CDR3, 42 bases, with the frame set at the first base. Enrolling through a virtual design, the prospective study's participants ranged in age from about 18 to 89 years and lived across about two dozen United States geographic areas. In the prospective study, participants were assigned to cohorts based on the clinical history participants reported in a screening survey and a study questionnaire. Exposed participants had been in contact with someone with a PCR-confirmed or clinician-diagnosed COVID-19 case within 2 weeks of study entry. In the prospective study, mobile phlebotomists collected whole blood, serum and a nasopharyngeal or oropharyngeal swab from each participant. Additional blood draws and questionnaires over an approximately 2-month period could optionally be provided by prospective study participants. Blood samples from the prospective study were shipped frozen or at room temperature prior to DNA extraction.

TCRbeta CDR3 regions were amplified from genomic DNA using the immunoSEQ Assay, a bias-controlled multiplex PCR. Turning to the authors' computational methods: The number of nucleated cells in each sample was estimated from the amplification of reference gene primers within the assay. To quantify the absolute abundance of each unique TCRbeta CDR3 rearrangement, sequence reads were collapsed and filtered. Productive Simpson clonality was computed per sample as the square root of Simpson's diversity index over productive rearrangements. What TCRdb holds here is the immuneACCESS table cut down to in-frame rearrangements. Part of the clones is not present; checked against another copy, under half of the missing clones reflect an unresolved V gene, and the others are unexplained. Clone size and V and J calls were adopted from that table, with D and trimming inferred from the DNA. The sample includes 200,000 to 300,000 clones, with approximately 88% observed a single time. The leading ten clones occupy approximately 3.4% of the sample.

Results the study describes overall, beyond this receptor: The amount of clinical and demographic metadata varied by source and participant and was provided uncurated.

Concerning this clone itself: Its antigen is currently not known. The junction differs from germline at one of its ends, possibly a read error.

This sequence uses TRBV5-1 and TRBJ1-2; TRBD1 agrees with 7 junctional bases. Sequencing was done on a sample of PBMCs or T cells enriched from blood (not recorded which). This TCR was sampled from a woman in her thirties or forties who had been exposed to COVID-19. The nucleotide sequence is TGTGCCAGCAGCTTTGAGGGGGCGCACTATGGCTACACCTTC. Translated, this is CASSFEGAHYGYTF. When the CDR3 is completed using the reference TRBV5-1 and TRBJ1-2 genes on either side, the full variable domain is KAGVTQTPRYLIKTRGQQVTLSCSPISGHRSVSWYQQTPGQGLQFLFEYFSETQRNKGNFPGRFSGRQFSNSRSEMNVSTLELGDSALYLCASSFEGAHYGYTFGSGTRLTVV.